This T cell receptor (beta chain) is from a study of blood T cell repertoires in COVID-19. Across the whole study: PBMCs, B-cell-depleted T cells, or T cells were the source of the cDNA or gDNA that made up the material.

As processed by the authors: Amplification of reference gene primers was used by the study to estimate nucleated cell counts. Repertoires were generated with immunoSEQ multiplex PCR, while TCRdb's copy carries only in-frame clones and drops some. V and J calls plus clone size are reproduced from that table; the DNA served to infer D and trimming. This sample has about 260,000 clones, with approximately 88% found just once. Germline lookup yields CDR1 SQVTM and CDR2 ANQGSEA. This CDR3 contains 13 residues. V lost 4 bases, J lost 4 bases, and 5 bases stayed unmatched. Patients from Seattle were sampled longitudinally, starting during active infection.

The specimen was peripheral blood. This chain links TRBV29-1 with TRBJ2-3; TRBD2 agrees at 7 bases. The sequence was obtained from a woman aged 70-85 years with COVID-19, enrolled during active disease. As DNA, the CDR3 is TGCAGCGTTGGGGCGGGAGCGGCAGATACGCAGTATTTT. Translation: CSVGAGAADTQYF.